This entry lists 9 T cell receptor beta chains sequenced from one sample in a study of T cells in Graves' hyperthyroidism and ophthalmopathy. There were TCR beta CDR3 regions amplified from RNA transcripts. The TCR CDR3 first-round RT-PCR relied on the HTBI primer set. From the multiplex PCR reads, TCRdb called clonotypes with MiXCR, one entry per CDR3 protein. Of some 500,000 distinct CDR3 sequences in the sample, roughly a sixth were seen once. Sequences were obtained from blood. The origin of the receptors is a woman in her 30s with Graves' ophthalmopathy.

The chain is built from TRBV9 and TRBJ2-1; 12 nucleotides match TRBD2. V shed 4 bases, J shed 0 bases, and the junction held 11 bases outside the gene matches. Germline CDR1 reads SGDLS; CDR2 reads YYNGEE. The CDR3 contains 19 residues. The CDR3 spells CASSITGLAGSSSYNEQFF. CDR3 nucleotide sequence: TGTGCCAGCAGCATCACGGGACTAGCGGGCTCTAGCTCCTACAATGAGCAGTTCTTC.

This clonotype was seen repeatedly, ten times or more. This chain uses TRBV5-6 with TRBJ2-3; 8 positions agree with TRBD2. CDR1 and CDR2 from the germline V gene are SGHDT and YYEEEE. The CDR3 is 17 residues long. V trimming: 1 base; J trimming: 2 bases; junction bases outside the gene matches: 9. The CDR3 region has the DNA TGTGCCAGCAGCTTGATAGGAGCACTAGCGGCCACAGATACGCAGTATTTT. The encoded protein is CASSLIGALAATDTQYF.

This clonotype was seen repeatedly, ten times or more. The J gene is TRBJ2-7, the V gene TRBV11-2; D is possibly TRBD1 (6 bases). V gave up 3 bases and J gave up 2 bases, with 8 bases separating them. Germline CDR1 reads SGHAT; CDR2 reads FQNNGV. The CDR3 is made up of 13 amino acids. CDR3: CASSFRTAYEQYF. The CDR3 DNA is TGTGCCAGCAGCTTCAGGACAGCCTACGAGCAGTACTTC.

This clonotype was seen repeatedly, ten times or more. J is TRBJ2-5 and V is TRBV20-1; D is unclear. Germline V lookup: CDR1 DFQATT, CDR2 SNEGSKA (reference sequence). The CDR3 runs 12 residues. Trimming took 3 bases from V and 4 from J, leaving 9 bases between them. The DNA of the CDR3 is TGCAGTGCTAGTGGAGTGGGAGAGACCCAGTACTTC. Its protein product is CSASGVGETQYF.

This clonotype was recorded a few times. The chain uses TRBV4-2 and TRBJ2-5; D is ambiguous. V shed 1 base and J shed 3 bases, with 9 bases lying between them. The CDR3 is 14 residues long. Germline V gene sequence: CDR1 LGHNA, CDR2 YNFKEQ. The CDR3 sequence is CASSQGNREETQYF. CDR3 bases: TGTGCCAGCAGCCAAGGGAATAGGGAAGAGACCCAGTACTTC.

The rearrangement joins TRBV3-2 to TRBJ2-7; TRBD1, the D gene given by the table, was not confirmed from the DNA. TRBV3-2 constitutes a pseudogene. This CDR3 contains 13 residues. The CDR3 DNA is TGTGCCAGCAGCACTCGAGGAAGGGGCGAGCAGTACTTC. This encodes CASSTRGRGEQYF.

This clonotype was counted many times. V and J are TRBV2 and TRBJ1-1; D is uncertain. Germline V gene lookup returns CDR1 SNHLY and CDR2 FYNNEI. This CDR3 comprises 14 residues. V was trimmed by 6 bases and J by 4 bases, leaving 15 bases between them. Here the CDR3 DNA reads TGTGCCAGCAGATTTGAGAGGACGGGCACTGAAGCTTTCTTT. Translating gives CASRFERTGTEAFF.

This clonotype has a count of ten or more. The chain is built from TRBV7-2 and TRBJ2-4; D unclear. CDR3 length: 13 residues. The germline V gene has CDR1 SGHTA and CDR2 FQGNSA. V lost 1 base to trimming and J lost 7 bases, with 8 bases between them. The CDR3 region has the DNA TGTGCCAGCAGCTTAGGGCAGATGAACATTCAGTACTTC. It specifies CASSLGQMNIQYF.

This clonotype was seen ten or more times. The chain couples TRBV28 to TRBJ2-1, with TRBD2 identical over 7 bases. V trimming: 6 bases; J trimming: 8 bases; junction bases outside the gene matches: 4. Germline CDR1 and CDR2: MDHEN and SYDVKM. This CDR3 is 12 amino acids long. As DNA, the CDR3 is TGTGCCAGCAGGGTGCTAGCGGATGAGCAGTTCTTC. Encoded protein: CASRVLADEQFF.